Below, 11 T cell receptor beta chains from the same sample are listed, as sequenced in a study of T-cell memory formation after mild COVID-19. TCRdb re-derived calls from the 5' RACE reads in MiXCR, one entry per CDR3 protein. The sample consists of 470,000 or so distinct CDR3 sequences, over 15% of them appearing once. The specimen was PBMCs or a T cell subset sorted from them (not recorded which). These receptors were obtained from an adult woman who had mild COVID-19 (a few samples of this study predate the infection). Cell type and time point are not known.

The rearrangement uses TRBV11-2 and TRBJ2-7, with D possibly being TRBD1 (5 bases). V was clipped by 4 bases and J by 4 bases, with 17 bases between them. The germline V gene encodes CDR1 SGHAT and CDR2 FQNNGV. This CDR3 comprises 15 residues. CDR3 sequence reads: CASSSPGQGKYEQYF. The CDR3 DNA is TGTGCCAGCAGCTCCCCCGGGCAGGGTAAATACGAGCAGTACTTC.

This clonotype occurred many times. The chain joins TRBV5-1 to TRBJ1-2; possibly TRBD1 for D (6 bases). Looked up from germline, CDR1 is SGHRS and CDR2 is YFSETQ. The CDR3 consists of 13 residues. V shed 4 bases and J shed 4 bases, with 11 bases lying between them. CDR3 sequence: CASSQGGGYGYTF. CDR3 DNA: TGCGCCAGCAGCCAAGGGGGAGGCTATGGCTACACCTTC. The whole variable domain, remainder taken from reference TRBV5-1 and TRBJ1-2, is KAGVTQTPRYLIKTRGQQVTLSCSPISGHRSVSWYQQTPGQGLQFLFEYFSETQRNKGNFPGRFSGRQFSNSRSEMNVSTLELGDSALYLCASSQGGGYGYTFGSGTRLTVV.

This clonotype was seen a few times. The V and J genes are TRBV29-1 and TRBJ2-3; no definite D call. The CDR3 covers 11 residues. The germline CDR1 and CDR2 sequences are SQVTM and ANQGSEA. V dropped 3 bases and J dropped 2 bases, with 3 bases sitting between them. The CDR3 is CSVEPTDTQYF. The CDR3 DNA follows: TGCAGCGTTGAGCCCACAGATACGCAGTATTTT.

This clonotype has a handful of counts. The chain carries TRBV24-1 and TRBJ2-1; D may be TRBD2 (5 bases). Germline CDR1 reads KGHDR; CDR2 reads SFDVKD. The V end lost 4 bases, the J end lost 8 bases, and 11 bases lay between the germline ends. This CDR3 is built from 13 residues. CDR3 sequence (DNA): TGTGCCACCAGTGAGGCTAGCTCCCATGAGCAGTTCTTC. This gives the protein CATSEASSHEQFF.

This clonotype appeared a few times. CDR3 residues: CATSDFGTSGRHTNTGELFF. The CDR3 nucleotides read TGTGCCACCAGTGATTTTGGGACTAGCGGGAGGCACACTAACACCGGGGAGCTGTTTTTT. This chain connects TRBV24-1 to TRBJ2-2; 15 bases are a match to TRBD2. The V gene's germline CDR1 is KGHDR and CDR2 SFDVKD. This CDR3 region has 20 residues. The trim removed 1 base at V and 2 bases at J, leaving 7 bases unmatched.

This chain joins TRBV5-1 and TRBJ2-5; no clear D. Trimming shortened V by 5 bases and J by 0 bases, and 8 bases separated the two germline ends. CDR3 length: 13 amino acids. Germline V gives CDR1 SGHRS, CDR2 YFSETQ. The CDR3 here is CASRDGYQETQYF. CDR3 nucleotide sequence: TGCGCCAGCAGGGACGGATACCAAGAGACCCAGTACTTC.

The chain recombines TRBV27 with TRBJ2-7; tentative D call: TRBD2 (6 bases). This CDR3 spans 17 amino acids. V was cut by 0 bases and J by 0 bases, with 15 bases left in between. Germline values: CDR1 MNHEY, CDR2 SMNVEV (reference sequence). CDR3 in amino acids: CASSLSSGSESSYEQYF. The CDR3 DNA is TGTGCCAGCAGTTTATCATCCGGGAGTGAGTCCTCCTACGAGCAGTACTTC.

V usage is TRBV25-1 and J usage is TRBJ2-5; unclear D gene. From germline, CDR1 is MGHDK and CDR2 SYGVNS. The CDR3 sequence is 15 residues long. Trimming stripped 5 bases from V and 5 bases from J, with 18 bases between. This chain's CDR3 is CASSKILLTEETQYF. Written as DNA, the CDR3 is TGTGCCAGCAGTAAAATTTTACTCACGGAGGAGACCCAGTACTTC.

The chain uses TRBV15 and TRBJ2-7; TRBD1 aligns across 7 bases. This CDR3 comprises 16 residues. With 0 bases clipped from V and 2 bases from J, the junction kept 7 bases outside the gene matches. Germline values: CDR1 LNHNV, CDR2 YYDKDF (reference sequence). The CDR3 DNA is TGTGCCACCAGCAGAGATAGGGACAGAAAGGCCTACGAGCAGTACTTC. Its protein is CATSRDRDRKAYEQYF.

The chain carries TRBV5-1 and TRBJ2-6; 7 bases are shared with TRBD1. The V segment lost 7 bases and the J segment 4 bases; nucleotides outside the gene matches: 5. The CDR3 consists of 14 residues. Per germline, CDR1 SGHRS and CDR2 YFSETQ. The CDR3, as DNA: TGCGCCAGCCGAGACAGGGCCGGGGCCAACGTCCTGACTTTC. It specifies CASRDRAGANVLTF.

V and J are TRBV5-1 and TRBJ2-5; 7 bases line up with TRBD1. The CDR3 loop spans 16 amino acids. Germline CDR1 SGHRS, CDR2 YFSETQ. V gave up 2 bases and J gave up 7 bases; unmatched junction bases: 14. For the CDR3, the DNA is TGCGCCAGCAGCTTAGACAGGGCCACTAACGAATTGACCCAGTACTTC. It yields the protein CASSLDRATNELTQYF.